The rows below give T cell receptor beta chains drawn from one sample of a study of T cells after yellow fever vaccination. One entry per CDR3 protein results from TCRdb running MiXCR on the 5' RACE reads. The repertoire consists of 25,000 to 30,000 distinct CDR3 sequences, with around 5.8% occurring once and the leading ten covering approximately 25%. Sequencing used PBMCs, either bulk or a sorted T-cell subset (CD4+, CD8+, memory, or dextramer-sorted; not recorded which), obtained on the day of the yellow fever booster vaccination. The source of these receptors is a man in his thirties or forties who received the YFV17D yellow fever vaccine. Both conserved end residues are part of each CDR3. D genes are given only for firm matches. Size is stated for part of the rows, as once, few or many counts, or as a class when the clone is expanded.

TRBV3-1	TRBJ2-7	many	TRBD2	CASSQSAGGAHEQYF	TGTGCCAGCAGCCAATCAGCGGGAGGGGCCCACGAGCAGTACTTC
TRBV20-1	TRBJ2-7	many	TRBD2	CSARNSGSYEQYF	TGCAGTGCTAGAAATAGCGGGAGTTACGAGCAGTACTTC
TRBV7-2	TRBJ2-1	few	NA	CASSFGLTGEQFF	TGTGCCAGCAGCTTCGGACTAACCGGTGAGCAGTTCTTC
TRBV7-6	TRBJ2-5	many	NA	CASSSGGVGETQYF	TGTGCCAGCAGTTCGGGGGGCGTGGGAGAGACCCAGTACTTC
TRBV7-9	TRBJ2-3	many	NA	CASSFRGYTDTQYF	TGTGCCAGCAGCTTTCGGGGGTACACAGATACGCAGTATTTT
TRBV11-2	TRBJ2-2	NA	TRBD1	CASRTLQGKNTGELFF	TGTGCCAGCAGGACCCTACAGGGGAAGAACACCGGGGAGCTGTTTTTT
TRBV20-1	TRBJ2-1	NA	NA	CSASFGIYNEQFF	TGCAGTGCTAGTTTTGGGATATACAATGAGCAGTTCTTC
TRBV7-9	TRBJ2-1	many	TRBD1	CASSLFRDRDNEQFF	TGTGCCAGCAGCTTATTCCGGGACAGGGACAATGAGCAGTTCTTC
TRBV11-3	TRBJ2-2	many	TRBD2	CASSSGTSGMNTGELFF	TGTGCCAGCAGCTCAGGGACTAGCGGGATGAACACCGGGGAGCTGTTTTTT
TRBV20-1	TRBJ1-2	many	TRBD1	CSARTMTGESYGYTF	TGCAGTGCTAGAACTATGACAGGGGAAAGTTATGGCTACACCTTC
TRBV20-1	TRBJ2-1	many	TRBD2	CSARPTSGLYNEQFF	TGCAGTGCTAGACCTACTAGCGGGTTATACAATGAGCAGTTCTTC
TRBV10-3	TRBJ1-2	few	NA	CAISPGLTNYGYTF	TGTGCCATCAGCCCGGGACTGACTAACTATGGCTACACCTTC
TRBV29-1	TRBJ2-3	many	NA	CSVRPYSTDTQYF	TGCAGCGTCCGACCTTATAGCACAGATACGCAGTATTTT
TRBV7-2	TRBJ1-5	few	TRBD1	CASSRGQGNQPQHF	TGTGCCAGCAGCAGGGGACAGGGGAATCAGCCCCAGCATTTT
TRBV4-2	TRBJ2-2	many	NA	CASSQDLRNTGELFF	TGTGCCAGCAGCCAAGATCTTCGGAACACCGGGGAGCTGTTTTTT
TRBV9	TRBJ2-6	NA	TRBD1	CASSVEQGISGANVLTF	TGTGCCAGCAGCGTAGAACAGGGGATCTCTGGGGCCAACGTCCTGACTTTC
TRBV20-1	TRBJ1-1	many	NA	CSASRGTEAFF	TGCAGTGCTAGTCGGGGCACTGAAGCTTTCTTT
TRBV20-1	TRBJ2-5	many	NA	CSARGIWPAQETQYF	TGCAGTGCTAGAGGGATCTGGCCGGCCCAAGAGACCCAGTACTTC
TRBV5-6	TRBJ2-6	many	NA	CASSLLARLAGANVLTF	TGTGCCAGCAGCTTACTCGCTCGATTAGCCGGGGCCAACGTCCTGACTTTC
TRBV18	TRBJ2-1	medium-sized	NA	CASSPGEQPRDYNEQFF	TGTGCCAGCTCACCTGGGGAACAGCCTAGGGACTACAATGAGCAGTTCTTC
TRBV20-1	TRBJ2-5	NA	NA	CSAVGGETQYF	TGCAGTGCTGTGGGGGGAGAGACCCAGTACTTC
TRBV2	TRBJ1-5	many	TRBD1	CATKGGGVNQPQHF	TGTGCCACTAAAGGAGGGGGCGTGAATCAGCCCCAGCATTTT
TRBV6-1	TRBJ1-1	many	TRBD1	CASREIGQGAVYTEAFF	TGTGCCAGCAGGGAGATCGGACAGGGGGCGGTTTACACTGAAGCTTTCTTT
TRBV7-7	TRBJ2-5	many	NA	CASSLAGREQETQYF	TGTGCTAGCAGCTTAGCCGGACGGGAACAAGAGACCCAGTACTTC
TRBV12-3/TRBV12-4	TRBJ1-4	many	NA	CASSSRGEKLFF	TGTGCCAGCAGTTCCCGAGGTGAAAAACTGTTTTTT
TRBV7-9	TRBJ2-2	many	TRBD2	CASSPGLAFTGELFF	TGTGCCAGCAGCCCGGGACTAGCATTCACCGGGGAGCTGTTTTTT
TRBV12-3/TRBV12-4	TRBJ2-1	many	NA	CASSLSASGNEQFF	TGTGCCAGCAGTTTATCGGCCAGTGGGAATGAGCAGTTCTTC
TRBV12-3/TRBV12-4	TRBJ2-3	many	TRBD1	CASSLYRGSTDTQYF	TGTGCCAGCAGTTTATACAGGGGGAGTACAGATACGCAGTATTTT
TRBV30	TRBJ2-2	many	TRBD2	CAWGGLAGGPDTGELFF	TGTGCCTGGGGGGGGCTAGCGGGAGGGCCGGACACCGGGGAGCTGTTTTTT
TRBV7-2	TRBJ2-7	many	TRBD1	CASSITGVTSYEQYF	TGTGCCAGCAGCATCACAGGGGTTACCTCCTACGAGCAGTACTTC
TRBV2	TRBJ2-7	many	TRBD2	CASSRHRGEGYEQYF	TGTGCCAGCAGTCGCCACCGGGGGGAGGGGTACGAGCAGTACTTC
TRBV5-1	TRBJ2-1	many	TRBD2	CASSFGLAYNEQFF	TGCGCCAGCAGCTTCGGACTAGCCTACAATGAGCAGTTCTTC
TRBV6-5	TRBJ1-1	NA	NA	CASSYSALLRQDTEAFF	TGTGCCAGCAGTTACTCCGCCCTATTACGACAGGACACTGAAGCTTTCTTT
TRBV7-9	TRBJ1-1	few	NA	CASSLGMNTEAFF	TGTGCCAGCAGCTTGGGGATGAACACTGAAGCTTTCTTT
TRBV29-1	TRBJ2-5	many	TRBD1	CSVEGYLTGRAETQYF	TGCAGCGTTGAAGGATATCTGACAGGGAGAGCAGAGACCCAGTACTTC
TRBV29-1	TRBJ2-3	many	NA	CSVEQGADTQYF	TGCAGCGTTGAACAGGGTGCAGATACGCAGTATTTT
TRBV12-3/TRBV12-4	TRBJ2-3	many	NA	CASSYASTATDTQYF	TGTGCCAGCAGTTACGCTAGCACGGCCACAGATACGCAGTATTTT
TRBV20-1	TRBJ1-1	NA	NA	CSARATGFIAEAFF	TGCAGTGCTAGAGCGACAGGATTTATCGCTGAAGCTTTCTTT
TRBV5-1	TRBJ2-7	few	TRBD2	CASSGGTTRRGREQYF	TGCGCCAGCAGCGGGGGGACTACCCGGCGGGGGAGGGAGCAGTACTTC
TRBV29-1	TRBJ2-3	many	NA	CSVDREDTQYF	TGCAGCGTTGACAGGGAGGATACGCAGTATTTT
TRBV19	TRBJ2-2	NA	TRBD1	CASSGDRVGTGELFF	TGTGCCAGTAGTGGCGACAGGGTTGGGACCGGGGAGCTGTTTTTT
TRBV27	TRBJ2-2	NA	TRBD2	CASWGGFNTGELFF	TGTGCCAGCTGGGGGGGGTTCAACACCGGGGAGCTGTTTTTT
TRBV4-2	TRBJ2-7	NA	NA	CASSTHRVPEQYF	TGTGCCAGCAGCACACACAGGGTTCCCGAGCAGTACTTC
TRBV12-3/TRBV12-4	TRBJ2-7	many	NA	CASSLAGGDSYEQYF	TGTGCCAGCAGTTTAGCGGGAGGCGACTCCTACGAGCAGTACTTC
TRBV30	TRBJ2-1	NA	NA	CASSKVGNEQFF	TGTGCCTCCTCAAAAGTAGGCAATGAGCAGTTCTTC
TRBV30	TRBJ1-6	few	NA	CAWAETDNSPLHF	TGTGCCTGGGCCGAGACAGACAATTCACCCCTCCACTTT
TRBV4-2	TRBJ1-1	many	TRBD1	CASSQGDRGATEAFF	TGTGCCAGCAGCCAGGGGGACAGGGGAGCCACTGAAGCTTTCTTT
TRBV6-2/TRBV6-3	TRBJ2-5	NA	NA	CASSYEAGSQETQYF	TGTGCCAGCAGTTACGAGGCGGGGAGCCAAGAGACCCAGTACTTC
TRBV5-1	TRBJ2-5	many	NA	CASSSGETQYF	TGCGCCAGCAGCTCCGGGGAGACCCAGTACTTC
TRBV7-2	TRBJ1-3	many	NA	CASSLYLGTSGNTIYF	TGTGCCAGCAGCTTATATCTGGGCACCTCTGGAAACACCATATATTTT
TRBV6-5	TRBJ2-3	many	NA	CATEHGTSTDTQYF	TGTGCCACCGAGCACGGGACTAGCACAGATACGCAGTATTTT
TRBV12-3/TRBV12-4	TRBJ2-1	many	NA	CASSLGGYNEQFF	TGTGCCAGCAGTTTGGGCGGCTACAATGAGCAGTTCTTC
TRBV6-1	TRBJ1-1	many	NA	CAITQGPNTEAFF	TGTGCCATAACCCAAGGGCCGAACACTGAAGCTTTCTTT
TRBV20-1	TRBJ2-3	many	NA	CSASGDGAGTDTQYF	TGCAGTGCTAGTGGCGATGGTGCAGGCACAGATACGCAGTATTTT
TRBV20-1	TRBJ1-4	many	TRBD1	CSATGTGNEKLFF	TGCAGTGCTACCGGGACAGGAAATGAAAAACTGTTTTTT
TRBV13	TRBJ2-3	many	NA	CASSSRGTDTQYF	TGTGCCAGCAGCTCGCGAGGGACAGATACGCAGTATTTT
TRBV5-1	TRBJ1-2	few	NA	CASSLEQGSIYGYTF	TGCGCCAGCAGCTTAGAACAGGGATCGATCTATGGCTACACCTTC
TRBV5-5	TRBJ2-3	many	NA	CASSPPSTDTQYF	TGTGCCAGCAGCCCCCCTAGCACAGATACGCAGTATTTT
TRBV5-1	TRBJ2-7	many	TRBD2	CASSLNLAGKAYEQYF	TGCGCCAGCTCCCTAAATCTAGCGGGAAAAGCCTACGAGCAGTACTTC
TRBV27	TRBJ1-2	NA	NA	CASSPRGNYGYTF	TGTGCCAGCAGCCCGAGGGGTAACTATGGCTACACCTTC